The 19 T cell receptor beta chains below come from one sample, sequenced in a study of siplizumab effects on memory and regulatory T cells. Method: immunoSEQ multiplex PCR; TCRdb's copy keeps in-frame clones and lacks some. The data hold about 72,000 clones, with about 90% observed a single time. The sequencing input was CD8+ T cells sorted from blood. These receptors came from a human donor in good health.

In DNA, the CDR3 is TGTGCCAGCAGCGCGACGTTGCTGGAGGCCCAGTACTTC. Translating it yields CASSATLLEAQYF. The chain links TRBV11-2 to TRBJ2-5; perhaps TRBD2 as D (5 bases). Germline CDR1 and CDR2: SGHAT and FQNNGV. V was pared by 5 bases and J by 9 bases, with 16 bases between. This CDR3 has 13 amino acids.

V usage is TRBV9 and J usage is TRBJ1-2, with a possible D match to TRBD1 (5 bases). In germline, CDR1 is SGDLS, CDR2 YYNGEE. There are 14 residues in the CDR3. The V end was cut by 4 bases, the J end by 5 bases, with 15 bases between. CDR3 nucleotide sequence: TGTGCCAGCAGCACCACCCAGGGACCGTATGGCTACACCTTC. Translation: CASSTTQGPYGYTF.

V gene TRBV18 combines with J gene TRBJ1-5; TRBD1 aligns across 8 bases. Germline V gene lookup returns CDR1 KGHSH and CDR2 LQKENI. The CDR3 is 15 amino acids. With V trimmed by 6 bases and J by 1 base, 5 bases remained unmatched. CDR3 sequence reads: CASSQDRVSNQPQHF. The CDR3 DNA reads TGTGCCAGCTCCCAGGACAGGGTGAGCAATCAGCCCCAGCATTTT.

The chain joins TRBV19 to TRBJ1-2; D not resolved. The germline gives CDR1 LNHDA, CDR2 SQIVND (reference sequence). V was trimmed by 3 bases and J by 5 bases, leaving 7 bases between them. The CDR3 contains 12 residues. The CDR3 here is CASSIMGYGYTF. The CDR3 coding sequence is TGTGCCAGTAGTATCATGGGATATGGCTACACCTTC.

The chain links TRBV27 to TRBJ2-3; TRBD2 aligns across 9 bases. CDR1 and CDR2 (germline): MNHEY, SMNVEV (reference sequence). V gave up 3 bases and J gave up 2 bases; unmatched junction bases: 9. This CDR3 spans 17 amino acids. CDR3 in DNA: TGTGCCAGCAGTTTCTTTGCGACTAGCGGATTCACAGATACGCAGTATTTT. Amino acid sequence: CASSFFATSGFTDTQYF.

This chain links TRBV13 with TRBJ2-2, with 8 bases fitting TRBD2. Germline V gene data show CDR1 as PRHDT and CDR2 as FYEKMQ (reference sequence). The CDR3 has 15 residues. Losses at the gene ends were 7 bases for V and 7 bases for J; bases not matched to a gene: 11. CDR3 DNA sequence: TGTGCCAGCAAGGCGGGAGGCCTCGGAAACGGGGAGCTGTTTTTT. It translates to CASKAGGLGNGELFF.

V usage is TRBV7-8 and J usage is TRBJ2-3; D remains unclear. Per germline, CDR1 SGHVS and CDR2 FQNEAQ. CDR3 length: 16 residues. Trimming left V 4 bases short and J 1 base short, with 15 bases between. This chain's CDR3 is CASSSNGLLGTDTQYF. The DNA of the CDR3 is TGTGCCAGCAGCTCCAACGGGCTCCTGGGCACAGATACGCAGTATTTT.

CDR3 region: CASRGTTSTDTQYF. CDR3 bases: TGTGCCAGCAGGGGGACTACCAGCACAGATACGCAGTATTTT. V is TRBV5-6 and J is TRBJ2-3, with 7 bases identical to TRBD2. V was pared by 5 bases and J by 0 bases, with 3 bases of the junction left unmatched. Germline V gene data show CDR1 as SGHDT and CDR2 as YYEEEE. The CDR3 totals 14 residues. The variable domain in full, with the rest retrieved from reference TRBV5-6 and TRBJ2-3, is DAGVTQSPTHLIKTRGQQVTLRCSPKSGHDTVSWYQQALGQGPQFIFQYYEEEERQRGNFPDRFSGHQFPNYSSELNVNALLLGDSALYLCASRGTTSTDTQYFGPGTRLTVL.

This chain links TRBV25-1 with TRBJ2-3; maybe TRBD2 (5 bases). The CDR3 totals 13 residues. V lost 8 bases, J lost 2 bases, and 11 bases lay in between. From germline, CDR1 is MGHDK and CDR2 SYGVNS. The CDR3 nucleotides are TGTGCCAGCTCGTGGACTTTCACAGATACGCAGTATTTT. Translating gives CASSWTFTDTQYF. Full variable domain (remainder filled in from reference TRBV25-1 and TRBJ2-3): EADIYQTPRYLVIGTGKKITLECSQTMGHDKMYWYQQDPGMELHLIHYSYGVNSTEKGDLSSESTVSRIRTEHFPLTLESARPSHTSQYLCASSWTFTDTQYFGPGTRLTVL.

This sequence joins TRBV27 and TRBJ2-5; perhaps TRBD2 as D (7 bases). The CDR3 is 15 residues long. Trimming pared 6 bases from V and 4 bases from J, leaving 18 bases between. CDR1 MNHEY and CDR2 SMNVEV come from the germline V gene (reference sequence). The CDR3 nucleotides are TGTGCCAGCAGGTACCTCGGGGGGCTACCAGAGACCCAGTACTTC. It encodes CASRYLGGLPETQYF.

The J gene is TRBJ2-7, the V gene TRBV18; 11 bases line up with TRBD1. V shed 2 bases, J shed 4 bases, and the junction held 1 base outside the gene matches. Germline assignment: CDR1 KGHSH and CDR2 LQKENI. The CDR3 is 14 amino acids. The CDR3 spells CASSPGQGAYEQYF. The CDR3 DNA reads TGTGCCAGCTCACCAGGACAGGGGGCGTACGAGCAGTACTTC.

This clone was recorded only once. This chain uses TRBV7-6 with TRBJ2-5; no firm D call. Germline CDR1 reads SGHVS; CDR2 reads FNYEAQ. V dropped 4 bases and J dropped 2 bases, with 20 bases sitting between them. The CDR3 contains 17 residues. CDR3 region: CASSSRQSEYLQETQYF. The CDR3, as DNA: TGTGCCAGCAGCTCCCGGCAGTCGGAATACCTTCAAGAGACCCAGTACTTC.

The rearrangement uses TRBV29-1 and TRBJ1-1; D remains unclear. Germline V gene sequence: CDR1 SQVTM, CDR2 ANQGSEA. Trimming cost V 2 bases and J 4 bases, with 5 bases left between them. The CDR3 contains 11 residues. This chain's CDR3 is CSVEYSTEAFF. The CDR3 DNA reads as TGCAGCGTTGAATATTCCACTGAAGCTTTCTTT.

The V call is TRBV30, the J call TRBJ2-7; D unresolved. The length of the CDR3 is 14 residues. Trimming removed 3 bases from V and 2 bases from J, with 14 bases in between. The germline CDR1 and CDR2 sequences are GTSNPN and SVGIG (reference sequence). CDR3 protein: CAWSLGVGTYEQYF. CDR3 DNA sequence: TGTGCCTGGAGCTTAGGCGTCGGAACCTACGAGCAGTACTTC.

The chain uses TRBV6-5 and TRBJ2-3, with TRBD1 identical over 12 bases. The V gene's germline CDR1 is MNHEY and CDR2 SVGAGI. Trimming cost V 6 bases and J 1 base; bases outside gene matches: 2. The CDR3 runs to 15 residues. This chain's CDR3 is CASRGTGGRTDTQYF. CDR3 DNA: TGTGCCAGCAGGGGGACAGGGGGCCGCACAGATACGCAGTATTTT.

The chain combines TRBV14 with TRBJ1-1, with TRBD1 as a possible D gene (6 bases). Per germline, CDR1 SGHDN and CDR2 FVKESK. V lost 5 bases and J lost 3, with 16 bases in between. The length of the CDR3 is 15 residues. This CDR3 reads CASSWDTGGDTEAFF. The CDR3 nucleotides read TGTGCCAGCAGCTGGGACACTGGCGGTGACACTGAAGCTTTCTTT.

The V and J genes are TRBV27 and TRBJ2-7; no clear D gene. Trimming took off 6 bases at V and 5 bases at J, with 20 bases between the two ends. The CDR3 has 15 amino acids. The germline V gene has CDR1 MNHEY and CDR2 SMNVEV (reference sequence). The CDR3: CASSRKRPYIDEQYF. Written as DNA, the CDR3 is TGTGCCAGCAGCCGCAAAAGGCCGTATATCGACGAGCAGTACTTC.

CDR3 bases: TGTGCCAGTAGTTGGAGCAAGACCCCTGGAAACACCATATATTTT. Its protein product is CASSWSKTPGNTIYF. This chain uses TRBV19 with TRBJ1-3, with unresolved D. The V end lost 5 bases, the J end lost 2 bases, and 13 bases lay between the germline ends. CDR1 and CDR2 from the germline V gene are LNHDA and SQIVND (reference sequence). This CDR3 has 15 residues.

The J gene is TRBJ1-4, the V gene TRBV6-5; 7 bases line up with TRBD1. Germline CDR1 and CDR2: MNHEY and SVGAGI. V shed 7 bases, J shed 3 bases, and the junction held 5 bases outside the gene matches. The CDR3 sequence is 14 residues long. CDR3 sequence: CASTPQGSNEKLFF. CDR3 bases: TGTGCCAGCACCCCACAGGGGTCTAATGAAAAACTGTTTTTT.